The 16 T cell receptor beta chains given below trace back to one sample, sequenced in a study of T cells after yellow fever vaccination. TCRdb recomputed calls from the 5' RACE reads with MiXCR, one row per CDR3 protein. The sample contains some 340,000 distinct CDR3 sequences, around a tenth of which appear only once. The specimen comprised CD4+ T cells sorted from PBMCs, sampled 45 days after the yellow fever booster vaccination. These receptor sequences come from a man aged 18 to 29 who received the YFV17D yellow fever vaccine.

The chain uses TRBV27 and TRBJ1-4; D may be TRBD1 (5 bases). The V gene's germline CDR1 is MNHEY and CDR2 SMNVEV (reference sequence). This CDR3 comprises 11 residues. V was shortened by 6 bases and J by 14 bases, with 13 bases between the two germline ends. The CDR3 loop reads CASRSQGPLFF. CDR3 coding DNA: TGTGCCAGCAGGTCGCAGGGTCCCCTGTTTTTT.

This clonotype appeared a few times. The CDR3 loop is CASSLALKRGPKETQYF. The CDR3, as DNA: TGTGCCAGCAGCTTAGCCTTAAAGCGGGGGCCAAAAGAGACCCAGTACTTC. The chain links TRBV7-6 to TRBJ2-5; 8 bases agree with TRBD2. V lost 0 bases to trimming and J lost 3 bases; unmatched junction nucleotides: 9. Germline CDR1 reads SGHVS; CDR2 reads FNYEAQ. This CDR3 is built from 17 residues.

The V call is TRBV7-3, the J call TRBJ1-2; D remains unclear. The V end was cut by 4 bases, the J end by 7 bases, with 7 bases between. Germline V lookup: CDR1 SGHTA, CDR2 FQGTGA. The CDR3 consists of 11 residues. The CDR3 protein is CASSSGIGYTF. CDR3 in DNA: TGTGCCAGCAGCTCAGGAATTGGCTACACCTTC.

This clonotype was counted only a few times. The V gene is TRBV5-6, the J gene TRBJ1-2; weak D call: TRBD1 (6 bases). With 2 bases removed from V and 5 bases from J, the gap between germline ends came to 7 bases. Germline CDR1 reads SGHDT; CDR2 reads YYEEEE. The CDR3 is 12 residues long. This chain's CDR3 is CASSFGQYGYTF. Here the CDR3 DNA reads TGTGCCAGCAGCTTTGGACAGTATGGCTACACCTTC.

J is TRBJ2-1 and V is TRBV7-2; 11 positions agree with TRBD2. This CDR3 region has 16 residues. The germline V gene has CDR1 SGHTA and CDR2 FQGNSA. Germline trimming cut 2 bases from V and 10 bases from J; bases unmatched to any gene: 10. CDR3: CASSLFGSGGAEEQFF. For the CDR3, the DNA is TGTGCCAGCAGCTTATTCGGTAGCGGGGGGGCAGAGGAGCAGTTCTTC. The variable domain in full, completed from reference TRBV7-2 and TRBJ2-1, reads GAGVSQSPSNKVTEKGKDVELRCDPISGHTALYWYRQSLGQGLEFLIYFQGNSAPDKSGLPSDRFSAERTGGSVSTLTIQRTQQEDSAVYLCASSLFGSGGAEEQFFGPGTRLTVL.

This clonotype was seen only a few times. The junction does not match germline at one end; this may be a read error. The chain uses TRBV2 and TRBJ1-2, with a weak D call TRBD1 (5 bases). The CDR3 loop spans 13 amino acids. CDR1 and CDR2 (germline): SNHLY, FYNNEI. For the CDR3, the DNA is TGTGCCAGCCGCCGGGACGGTGGTCCGGCTTCGGCCTTC. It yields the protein CASRRDGGPASAF.

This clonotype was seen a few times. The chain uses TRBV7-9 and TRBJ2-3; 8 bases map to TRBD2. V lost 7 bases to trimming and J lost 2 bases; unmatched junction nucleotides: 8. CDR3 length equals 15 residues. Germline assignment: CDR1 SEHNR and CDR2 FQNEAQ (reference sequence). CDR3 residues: CASTPRGGNTDTQYF. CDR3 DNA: TGTGCCAGCACACCCCGGGGGGGAAACACAGATACGCAGTATTTT. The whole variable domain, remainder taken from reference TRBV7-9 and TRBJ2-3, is DTGVSQNPRHKITKRGQNVTFRCDPISEHNRLYWYRQTLGQGPEFLTYFQNEAQLEKSRLLSDRFSAERPKGSFSTLEIQRTEQGDSAMYLCASTPRGGNTDTQYFGPGTRLTVL.

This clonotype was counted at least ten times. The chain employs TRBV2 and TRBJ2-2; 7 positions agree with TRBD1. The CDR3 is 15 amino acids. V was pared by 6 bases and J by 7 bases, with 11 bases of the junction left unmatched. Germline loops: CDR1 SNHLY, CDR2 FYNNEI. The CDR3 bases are TGTGCCAGCAGACCTGAGACAGGGATAAACGGGGAGCTGTTTTTT. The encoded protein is CASRPETGINGELFF.

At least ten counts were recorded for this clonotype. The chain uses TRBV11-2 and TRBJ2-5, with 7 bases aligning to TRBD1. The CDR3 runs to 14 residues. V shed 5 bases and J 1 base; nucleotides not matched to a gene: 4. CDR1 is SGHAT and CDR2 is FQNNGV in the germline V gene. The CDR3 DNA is TGTGCCAGCAGCCCAGGGGGTACCCAAGAGACCCAGTACTTC. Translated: CASSPGGTQETQYF. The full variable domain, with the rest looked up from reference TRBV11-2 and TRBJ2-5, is EAGVAQSPRYKIIEKRQSVAFWCNPISGHATLYWYQQILGQGPKLLIQFQNNGVVDDSQLPKDRFSAERLKGVDSTLKIQPAKLEDSAVYLCASSPGGTQETQYFGPGTRLLVL.

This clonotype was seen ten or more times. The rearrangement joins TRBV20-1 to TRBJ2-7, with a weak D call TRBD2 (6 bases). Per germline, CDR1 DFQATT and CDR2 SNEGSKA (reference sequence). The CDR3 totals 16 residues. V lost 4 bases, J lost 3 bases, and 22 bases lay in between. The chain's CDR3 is CSAKAPLAGQIYEQYF. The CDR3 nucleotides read TGCAGTGCTAAAGCCCCCTTGGCGGGGCAAATCTACGAGCAGTACTTC.

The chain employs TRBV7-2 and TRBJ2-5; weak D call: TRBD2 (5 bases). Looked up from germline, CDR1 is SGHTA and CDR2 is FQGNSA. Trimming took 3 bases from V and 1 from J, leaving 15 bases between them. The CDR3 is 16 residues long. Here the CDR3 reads CASSFGLSGSQETQYF. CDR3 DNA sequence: TGTGCCAGCAGCTTCGGGCTTTCGGGAAGCCAAGAGACCCAGTACTTC.

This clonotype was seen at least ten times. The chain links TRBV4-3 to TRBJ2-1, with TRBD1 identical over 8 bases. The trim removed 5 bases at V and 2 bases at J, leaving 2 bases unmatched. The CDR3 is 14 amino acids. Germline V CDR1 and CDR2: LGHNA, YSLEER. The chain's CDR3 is CASSYRGTYNEQFF. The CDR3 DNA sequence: TGCGCCAGCAGCTACAGGGGGACCTACAATGAGCAGTTCTTC.

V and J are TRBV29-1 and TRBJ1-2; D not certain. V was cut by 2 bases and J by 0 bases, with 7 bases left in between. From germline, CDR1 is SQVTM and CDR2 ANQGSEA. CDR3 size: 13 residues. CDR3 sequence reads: CSVEWGTNYGYTF. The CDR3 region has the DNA TGCAGCGTTGAATGGGGAACTAACTATGGCTACACCTTC.

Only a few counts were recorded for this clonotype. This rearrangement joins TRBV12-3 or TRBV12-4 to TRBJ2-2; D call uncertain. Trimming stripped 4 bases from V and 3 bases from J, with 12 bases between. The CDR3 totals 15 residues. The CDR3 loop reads CASSSGRLDTGELFF. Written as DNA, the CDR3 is TGTGCCAGCAGTTCGGGTCGGCTAGACACCGGGGAGCTGTTTTTT.

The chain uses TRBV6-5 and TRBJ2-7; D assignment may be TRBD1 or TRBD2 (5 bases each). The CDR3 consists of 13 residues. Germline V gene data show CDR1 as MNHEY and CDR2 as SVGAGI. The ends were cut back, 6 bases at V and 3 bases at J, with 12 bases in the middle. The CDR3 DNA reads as TGTGCCAGCAGACCGGGACGGAACTACGAGCAGTACTTC. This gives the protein CASRPGRNYEQYF.

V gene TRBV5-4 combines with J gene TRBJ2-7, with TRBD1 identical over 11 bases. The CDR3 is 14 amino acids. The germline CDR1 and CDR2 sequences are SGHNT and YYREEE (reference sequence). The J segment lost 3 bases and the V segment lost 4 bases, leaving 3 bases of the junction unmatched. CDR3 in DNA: TGTGCCAGCAGCCCCGGGACAGGGGGCTACGAGCAGTACGTC. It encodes CASSPGTGGYEQYV.